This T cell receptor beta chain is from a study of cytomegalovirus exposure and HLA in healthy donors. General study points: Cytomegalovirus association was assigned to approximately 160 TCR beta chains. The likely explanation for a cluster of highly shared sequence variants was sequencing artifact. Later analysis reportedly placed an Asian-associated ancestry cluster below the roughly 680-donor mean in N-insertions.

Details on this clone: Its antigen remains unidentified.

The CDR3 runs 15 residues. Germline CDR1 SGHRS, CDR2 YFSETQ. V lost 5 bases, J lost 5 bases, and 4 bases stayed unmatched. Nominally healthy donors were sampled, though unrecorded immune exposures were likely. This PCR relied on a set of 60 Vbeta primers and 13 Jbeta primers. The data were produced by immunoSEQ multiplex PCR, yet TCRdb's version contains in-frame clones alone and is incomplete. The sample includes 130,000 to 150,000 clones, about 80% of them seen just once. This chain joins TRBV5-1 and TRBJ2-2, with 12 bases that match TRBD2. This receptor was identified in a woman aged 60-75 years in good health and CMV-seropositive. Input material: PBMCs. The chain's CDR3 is CASRRTSGDTGELFF. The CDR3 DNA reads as TGCGCCAGCAGACGGACTAGCGGGGATACCGGGGAGCTGTTTTTT.